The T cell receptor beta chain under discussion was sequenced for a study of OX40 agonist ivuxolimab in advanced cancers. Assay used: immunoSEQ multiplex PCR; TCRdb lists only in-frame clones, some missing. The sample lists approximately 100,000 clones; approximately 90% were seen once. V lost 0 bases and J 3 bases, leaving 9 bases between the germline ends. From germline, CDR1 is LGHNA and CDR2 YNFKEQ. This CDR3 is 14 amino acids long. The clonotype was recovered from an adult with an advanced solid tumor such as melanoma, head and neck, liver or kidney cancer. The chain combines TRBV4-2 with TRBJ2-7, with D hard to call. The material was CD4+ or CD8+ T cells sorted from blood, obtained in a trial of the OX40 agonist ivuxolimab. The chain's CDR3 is CASSQDPAVYEQYF. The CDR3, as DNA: TGTGCCAGCAGCCAAGATCCCGCTGTCTACGAGCAGTACTTC.